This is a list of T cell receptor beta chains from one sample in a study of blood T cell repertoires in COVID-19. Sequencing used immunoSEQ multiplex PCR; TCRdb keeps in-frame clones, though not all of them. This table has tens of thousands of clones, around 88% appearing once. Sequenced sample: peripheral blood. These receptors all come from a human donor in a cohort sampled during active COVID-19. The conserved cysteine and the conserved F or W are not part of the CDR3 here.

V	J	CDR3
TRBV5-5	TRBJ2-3	ASSPSRFPGTDTQY
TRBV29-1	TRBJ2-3	SVDDPGGTDTQY
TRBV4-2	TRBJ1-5	ASSQEIGDQPQH
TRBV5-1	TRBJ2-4	ASSWGQGENIQY
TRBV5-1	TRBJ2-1	ASSLTSGTEQF
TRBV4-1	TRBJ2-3	ASSYQYTDTQY
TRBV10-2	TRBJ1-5	ASSESQGPQH
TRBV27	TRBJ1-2	ASSLSRSEGREGYT
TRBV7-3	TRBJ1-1	ASSRLSKQMNTEAF
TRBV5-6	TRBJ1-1	ASSRSDRVTEAF
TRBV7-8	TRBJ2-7	ASSSGGATYEQY
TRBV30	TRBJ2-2	AWHGQGRVAGELF
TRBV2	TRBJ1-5	ASMMGGTVSNQPQH
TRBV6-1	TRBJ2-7	ASSETVHEQY
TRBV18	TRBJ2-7	ASSPGVRGSYEQY
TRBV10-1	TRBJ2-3	ASGRGAGDTQY
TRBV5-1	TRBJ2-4	ASSPDAHENIQY
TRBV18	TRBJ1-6	ASSSDSTNSPLH
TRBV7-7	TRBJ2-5	ASSTVGGETQY
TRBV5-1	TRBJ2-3	ASSYGLATDTQY
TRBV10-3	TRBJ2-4	ATARTENKNIQY
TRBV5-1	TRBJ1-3	ASSLWAGASRGNTIY
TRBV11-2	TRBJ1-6	ASSFDRGRSPLH
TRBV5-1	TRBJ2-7	ASSETSGPYEQY
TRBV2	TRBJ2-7	ASSGDTGNYEQY
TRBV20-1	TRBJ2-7	SASFYEQY
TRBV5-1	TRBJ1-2	ASSLDFRDRYGYT
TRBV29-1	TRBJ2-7	SVMRSSYEQY
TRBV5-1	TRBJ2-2	ASSLTGVGAGELF
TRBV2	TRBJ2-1	ASSEWTGVNEQF
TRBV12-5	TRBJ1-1	ASGLDRGEAF
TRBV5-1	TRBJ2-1	ASKAGLSWGNEQF
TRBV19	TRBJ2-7	ASSMLLGQGGEQY
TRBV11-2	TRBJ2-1	ASSLETSVFNEQF
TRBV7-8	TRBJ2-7	ASSLGVRGIAYEQY
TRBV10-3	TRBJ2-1	AIRAAGDFSEQF
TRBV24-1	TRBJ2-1	ATSDPAGSGGSTYNEQF
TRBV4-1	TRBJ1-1	ASSPYMNRGSEAF
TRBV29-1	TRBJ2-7	SVLGQGSYEQY
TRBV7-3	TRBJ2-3	ASSPDRVVADTQY
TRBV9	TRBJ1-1	ASSDSTGVTPRGTEAF
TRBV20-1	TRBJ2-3	SASGAGAGTDTQY
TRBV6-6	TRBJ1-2	ASSTTRGERGYT
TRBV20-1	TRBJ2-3	SAEQMDTQY
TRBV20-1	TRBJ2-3	SASRDVSGTRDTQY
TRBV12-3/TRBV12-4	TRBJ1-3	ASSLLGNTIY
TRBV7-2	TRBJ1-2	ASSEGTVAYGYT
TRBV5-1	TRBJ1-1	ASRTQGSTEAF
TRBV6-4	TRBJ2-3	ASSSGTSTDTQY
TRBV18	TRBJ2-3	ASSPPGLFMTTDTQY
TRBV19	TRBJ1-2	ASSMGPGQTYGYT